The T cell receptor beta chain under discussion was sequenced for a study of T-cell reconstitution after alpha-beta-depleted transplantation in children. General study findings and limits: About two months after transplant, alpha-beta T cells reportedly came from several hundred expanded graft clones. Diversity and T-cell counts at one year after transplant derived mostly from new T cells. The high TCRbeta diversity at day 60 in some patients came from surviving recipient T cells and thymic progenitors.

The CDR3 length is 15 residues. Per germline, CDR1 SGHTA and CDR2 FQGNSA. Deletions cut 3 bases from V and 4 bases from J, with 13 bases between. The TCRbeta library was prepared with unique molecular identifiers. Each CDR3 protein gets one entry after TCRdb re-called the PCR reads with MiXCR. Found here are around 600,000 distinct CDR3 sequences, approximately 22% of them singletons; the top ten hold roughly 14%. The sample holds a few counts of this clonotype. Its target is unknown. The sample here was PBMCs, mostly from graft donor cells, taken 360 days after TCRalphabeta/CD19-depleted stem cell transplant. The chain employs TRBV7-2 and TRBJ1-5; no firm D call. The clonotype was recovered from a boy in the first two years of life who had a stem cell transplant for acute myeloid leukemia, so the T cells may come from the graft donor. CDR3 region: CASSFKGWWNQPQHF. The DNA of the CDR3 is TGTGCCAGCAGCTTTAAAGGATGGTGGAATCAGCCCCAGCATTTT.